This T cell receptor (beta chain) was captured by sequencing in a study of blood T cells in healthy people across ages (dated by TCRdb to the mid-2010s). Regarding the research as a whole: Template switching captured roughly one uniquely barcoded TCR beta cDNA molecule per two T cells in model experiments. Two additional independent replicas of 1 million unique cDNA reads from the same blood draw were analyzed for two donors (one aged 18 to 29 and one aged 80 or older). To avoid experimental bias, donors of different ages were spread randomly across the sequencing lanes. To track age-related changes in TCR beta repertoire diversity, the study relied on deep sequencing normalized with unique cDNA molecular identifiers. The donors were split into four age groups: young (average 16 years), middle-aged (39), aged (over 55) and long-lived (about 82).

On the study overall, not on this receptor specifically: Compared with the aged group, the long-lived group had more naive CD4+ T cells, fewer expanded clones and increased TCR diversity, a pattern suggesting age selection. As age increased, observed TCR beta diversity per million T cells dropped in a roughly linear way, and a significant reduction was already evident by age about 40. The percentage of naive T cells measured by flow cytometry correlated strongly with observed TCR beta diversity. Estimates of total diversity based on one million sequenced T cells were considered lower bounds and underestimates. Because profiling used bulk unsorted PBMCs, naive and antigen-experienced compartments could not be compared conclusively. The CMV infection status of donors was not known, potentially confounding age-related changes in expanded clonotypes.

Donors were under 40 systemically healthy Caucasian individuals from Russia aged 6 to 90 years. Each donor gave ten milliliters of peripheral blood, collected into EDTA-treated Vacutainer tubes. Ficoll-Paque density-gradient centrifugation was used to isolate PBMCs, with at least 6 million per sample. Trizol reagent was used to extract total RNA from PBMCs, with at least 5 micrograms per sample. For every donor, flow cytometry on a PBMC aliquot measured the percentage of naive CD45RAhigh/CD27high T cells. The library was built by means of 5' RACE. The instrument was an Illumina HiSeq 2500. The second PCR ran for roughly 7 to 11 cycles and used a J-beta primer mix along with a sample-barcoded 5' primer. A template-switch 5' adaptor carrying 12 random nucleotides introduced a unique molecular identifier onto each TCR beta cDNA molecule. Each sample yielded at least 2.5 million CDR3-containing paired-end reads. All of the RNA was converted into first-strand cDNA using the Mint cDNA synthesis kit, with a TRBC-specific oligonucleotide serving as the primer. Following uracil-DNA glycosylase treatment, all cDNA underwent a first 18-cycle PCR with the universal primers M1SS and BC2_uni_R. Per the authors' processing: Each sample was normalized by randomly selecting 1 million high-quality reads, each carrying a distinct molecular identifier. Reads sharing molecular identifiers were discarded rather than binned into consensus sequences. MiTCR, set to a Q25 quality threshold and the strictest error-elimination algorithm, was used for CDR3 identification, clonotype clustering and error correction. A nonparametric unseen species model with Euler transformation was used to estimate a lower bound on total TCR beta diversity. TCRdb redid the processing of the public reads, applying fastp at Q25 and MiXCR, and retained in-frame beta chains. Each CDR3 protein gets just one entry, which takes the most common genes and DNA from the rows behind it. It is TCRdb's table, rather than the study itself, that gives the V and J calls and clone size. This sample comprises about 1.7 million distinct CDR3 sequences, 28% of them detected only once. Less than 9.5% of the sample rests with the top ten.

To note about this clonotype: There is no known antigen for this receptor. Within one base of it there is no much larger clone, and no base qualities were kept.

Looking up the germline V gene yields CDR1 LGHNA and CDR2 YSLEER. V and J are truncated by 4 bases and 0 bases respectively, leaving an intervening sequence of 14 bases. Measured from the cysteine to the phenylalanine, the CDR3 is 16 residues long. Here the CDR3 DNA is all that survives: 48 bases in frame from base 1. The sequence links TRBV4-3 to TRBJ2-3; TRBD2 is a possible D gene, resting on 5 matching bases. The sample taken for sequencing was blood. The TCR was taken from a woman under 40 in good health. The CDR3 region reads CASSLDYPTSTDTQYF. The DNA sequence reads TGCGCCAGCAGCCTAGACTATCCTACCAGCACAGATACGCAGTATTTT.